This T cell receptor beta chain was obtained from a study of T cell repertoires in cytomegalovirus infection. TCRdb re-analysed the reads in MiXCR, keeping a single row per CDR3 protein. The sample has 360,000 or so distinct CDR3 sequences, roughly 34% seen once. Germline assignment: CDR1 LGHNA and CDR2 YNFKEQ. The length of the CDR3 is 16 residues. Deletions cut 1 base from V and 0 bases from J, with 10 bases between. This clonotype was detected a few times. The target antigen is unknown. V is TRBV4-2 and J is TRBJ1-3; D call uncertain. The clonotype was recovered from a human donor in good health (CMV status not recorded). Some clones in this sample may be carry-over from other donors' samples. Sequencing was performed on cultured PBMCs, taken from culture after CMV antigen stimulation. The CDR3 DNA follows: TGTGCCAGCAGCCAAGTACGGGCATTCTCTGGAAACACCATATATTTT. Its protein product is CASSQVRAFSGNTIYF.